Sequencing of this T cell receptor (beta chain) was carried out in a study of blood T cell repertoires in COVID-19. Study-level information: Italy, Spain and the United States were the sources of the convalescent and acute COVID-19 samples.

The CDR3 is made up of 12 amino acids. Trimming cost V 6 bases and J 13 bases; bases outside gene matches: 8. Enrollees, about 18 to 95 years old, lived in 20 to 25 US areas. Libraries were prepared by immunoSEQ multiplex PCR; TCRdb keeps only in-frame clonotypes and omits some of them. Of fewer than 350,000 clones listed, around nine tenths are singletons. The sample taken for sequencing was PBMCs or T cells enriched from blood (not recorded which). The receptor was derived from a woman aged 25-40 years who had been exposed to COVID-19. The chain joins TRBV12-3 or TRBV12-4 to TRBJ2-4, with TRBD2 matching over 8 bases. CDR3 region: CASRLTGTRQYF. The CDR3 coding sequence is TGTGCCAGCAGATTGACCGGGACTAGGCAGTACTTC.